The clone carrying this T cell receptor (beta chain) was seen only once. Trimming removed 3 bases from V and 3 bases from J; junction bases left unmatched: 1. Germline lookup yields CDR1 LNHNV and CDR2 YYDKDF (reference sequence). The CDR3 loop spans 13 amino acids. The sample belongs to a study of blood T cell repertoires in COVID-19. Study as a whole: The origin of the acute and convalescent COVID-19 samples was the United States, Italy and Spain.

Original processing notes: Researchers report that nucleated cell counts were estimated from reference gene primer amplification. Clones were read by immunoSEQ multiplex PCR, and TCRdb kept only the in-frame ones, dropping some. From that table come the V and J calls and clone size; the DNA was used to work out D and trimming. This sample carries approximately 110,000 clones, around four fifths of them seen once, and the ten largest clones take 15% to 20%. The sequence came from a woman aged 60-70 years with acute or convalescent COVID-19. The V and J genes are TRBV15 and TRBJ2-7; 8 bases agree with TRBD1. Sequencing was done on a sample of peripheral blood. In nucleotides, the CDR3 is TGTGCCACCAGCAGCGGACAGGGCTACGAGCAGTACTTC. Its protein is CATSSGQGYEQYF.